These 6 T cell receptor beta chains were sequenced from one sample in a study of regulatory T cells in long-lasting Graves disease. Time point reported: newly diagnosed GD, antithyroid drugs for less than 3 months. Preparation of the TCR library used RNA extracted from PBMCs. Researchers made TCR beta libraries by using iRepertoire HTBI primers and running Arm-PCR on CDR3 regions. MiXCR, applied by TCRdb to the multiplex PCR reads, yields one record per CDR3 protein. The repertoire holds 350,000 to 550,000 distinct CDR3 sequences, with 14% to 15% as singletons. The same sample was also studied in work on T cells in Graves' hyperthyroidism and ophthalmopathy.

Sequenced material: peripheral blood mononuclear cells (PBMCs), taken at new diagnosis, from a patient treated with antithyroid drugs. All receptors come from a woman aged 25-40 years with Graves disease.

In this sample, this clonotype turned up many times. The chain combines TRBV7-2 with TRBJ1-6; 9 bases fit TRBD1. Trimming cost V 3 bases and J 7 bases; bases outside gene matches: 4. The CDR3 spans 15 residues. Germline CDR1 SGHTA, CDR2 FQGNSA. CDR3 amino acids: CASSFFGQGNSPLHF. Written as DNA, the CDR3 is TGTGCCAGCAGCTTTTTCGGACAGGGGAATTCACCCCTCCACTTT.

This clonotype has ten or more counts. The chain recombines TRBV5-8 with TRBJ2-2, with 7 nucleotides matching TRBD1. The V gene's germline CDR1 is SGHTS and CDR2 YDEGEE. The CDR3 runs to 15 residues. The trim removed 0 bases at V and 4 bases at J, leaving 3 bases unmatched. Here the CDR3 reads CASSLDRGATGELFF. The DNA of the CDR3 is TGTGCCAGCAGCTTGGACAGGGGAGCCACCGGGGAGCTGTTTTTT.

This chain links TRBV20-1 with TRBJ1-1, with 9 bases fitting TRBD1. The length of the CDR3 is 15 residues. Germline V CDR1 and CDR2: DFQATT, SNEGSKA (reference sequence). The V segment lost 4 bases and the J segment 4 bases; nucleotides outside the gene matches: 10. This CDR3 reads CSAKQGARVPTEAFF. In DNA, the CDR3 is TGCAGTGCTAAACAGGGGGCGCGGGTACCCACTGAAGCTTTCTTT.

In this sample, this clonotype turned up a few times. This chain's CDR3 is CSARALGGWDYEQYF. CDR3 nucleotides: TGCAGTGCTAGAGCCCTCGGAGGCTGGGACTACGAGCAGTACTTC. This rearrangement joins TRBV20-1 to TRBJ2-7; possibly TRBD2 for D (5 bases). The V gene's germline CDR1 is DFQATT and CDR2 SNEGSKA (reference sequence). The V and J ends lost 1 base and 3 bases respectively, with 16 bases between them. CDR3 length: 15 amino acids.

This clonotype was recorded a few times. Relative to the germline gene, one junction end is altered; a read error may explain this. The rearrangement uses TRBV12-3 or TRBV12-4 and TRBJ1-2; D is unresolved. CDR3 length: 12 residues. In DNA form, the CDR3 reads TGTGCCAGCAGTTTAGAGAGAGGAGCGGTGGACTTC. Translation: CASSLERGAVDF.

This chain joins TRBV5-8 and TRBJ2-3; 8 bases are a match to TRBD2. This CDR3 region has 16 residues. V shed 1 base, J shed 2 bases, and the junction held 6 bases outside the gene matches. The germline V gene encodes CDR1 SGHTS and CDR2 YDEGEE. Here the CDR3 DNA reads TGTGCCAGCAGCTTGCTCGGTAGCGGGACCACAGATACGCAGTATTTT. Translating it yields CASSLLGSGTTDTQYF.